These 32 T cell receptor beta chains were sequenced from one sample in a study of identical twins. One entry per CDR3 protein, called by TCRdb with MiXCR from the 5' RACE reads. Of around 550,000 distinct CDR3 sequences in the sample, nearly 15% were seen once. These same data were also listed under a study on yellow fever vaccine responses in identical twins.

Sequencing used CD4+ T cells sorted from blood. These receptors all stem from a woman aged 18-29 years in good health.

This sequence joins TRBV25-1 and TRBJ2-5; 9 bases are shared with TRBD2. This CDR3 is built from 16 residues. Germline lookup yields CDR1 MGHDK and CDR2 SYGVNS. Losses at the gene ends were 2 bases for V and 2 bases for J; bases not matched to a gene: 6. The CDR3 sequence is CASSEASGDQQETQYF. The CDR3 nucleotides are TGTGCCAGCAGTGAAGCTAGCGGGGACCAACAAGAGACCCAGTACTTC.

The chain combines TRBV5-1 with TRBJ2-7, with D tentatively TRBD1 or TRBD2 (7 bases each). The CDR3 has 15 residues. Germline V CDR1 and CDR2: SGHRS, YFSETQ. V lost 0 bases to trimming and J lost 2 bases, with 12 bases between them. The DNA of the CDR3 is TGCGCCAGCAGCTTGGTCCAGGGGGGGCCCTACGAGCAGTACTTC. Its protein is CASSLVQGGPYEQYF.

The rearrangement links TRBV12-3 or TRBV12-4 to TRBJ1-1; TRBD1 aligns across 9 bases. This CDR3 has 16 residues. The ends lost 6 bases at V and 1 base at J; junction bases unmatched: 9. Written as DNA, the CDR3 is TGTGCCAGCAGCCGGGCTGGGACAGGGAGGAACACTGAAGCTTTCTTT. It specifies CASSRAGTGRNTEAFF.

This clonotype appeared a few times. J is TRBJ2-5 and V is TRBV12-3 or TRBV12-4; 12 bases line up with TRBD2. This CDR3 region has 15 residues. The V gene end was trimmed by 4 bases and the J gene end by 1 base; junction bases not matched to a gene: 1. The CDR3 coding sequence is TGTGCCAGCAGTTGGACTAGCGGGGTCCAAGAGACCCAGTACTTC. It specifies CASSWTSGVQETQYF.

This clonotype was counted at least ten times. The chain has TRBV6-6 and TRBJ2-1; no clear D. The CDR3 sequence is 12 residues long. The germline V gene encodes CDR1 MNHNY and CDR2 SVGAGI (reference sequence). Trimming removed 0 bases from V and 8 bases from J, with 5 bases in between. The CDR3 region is CASSYSGYEQFF. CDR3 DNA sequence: TGTGCCAGCAGTTACTCGGGGTATGAGCAGTTCTTC.

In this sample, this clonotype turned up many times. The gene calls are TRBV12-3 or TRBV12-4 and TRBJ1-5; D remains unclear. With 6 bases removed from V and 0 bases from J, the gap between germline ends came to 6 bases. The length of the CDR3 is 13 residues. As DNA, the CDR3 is TGTGCCAGCAGGCGCGGTAGCAATCAGCCCCAGCATTTT. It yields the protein CASRRGSNQPQHF.

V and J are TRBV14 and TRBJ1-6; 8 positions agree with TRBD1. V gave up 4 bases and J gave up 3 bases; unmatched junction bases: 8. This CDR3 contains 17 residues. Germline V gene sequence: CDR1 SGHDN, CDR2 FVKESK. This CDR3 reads CASSPTGALRYNSPLHF. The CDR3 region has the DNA TGTGCCAGCAGCCCGACAGGGGCGCTCCGCTATAATTCACCCCTCCACTTT.

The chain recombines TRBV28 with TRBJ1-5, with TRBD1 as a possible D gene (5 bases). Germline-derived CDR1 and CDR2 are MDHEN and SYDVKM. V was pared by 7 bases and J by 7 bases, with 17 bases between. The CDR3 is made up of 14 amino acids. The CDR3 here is CASNALSRGQPQHF. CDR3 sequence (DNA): TGTGCCAGCAATGCTCTTTCCCGGGGGCAGCCCCAGCATTTT.

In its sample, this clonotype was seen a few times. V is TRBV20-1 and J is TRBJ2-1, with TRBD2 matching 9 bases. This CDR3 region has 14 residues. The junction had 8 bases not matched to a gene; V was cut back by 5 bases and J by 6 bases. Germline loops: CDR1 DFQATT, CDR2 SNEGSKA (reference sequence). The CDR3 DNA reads TGCAGTGCTTCCCTACTAGCGGGTGTCAATGAGCAGTTCTTC. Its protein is CSASLLAGVNEQFF.

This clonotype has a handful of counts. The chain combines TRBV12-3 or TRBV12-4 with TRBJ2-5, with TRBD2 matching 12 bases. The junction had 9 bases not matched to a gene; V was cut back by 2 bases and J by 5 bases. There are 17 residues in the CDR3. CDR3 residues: CASSLRALAGGRETQYF. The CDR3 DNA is TGTGCCAGCAGTTTAAGGGCGCTAGCGGGGGGGCGTGAGACCCAGTACTTC.

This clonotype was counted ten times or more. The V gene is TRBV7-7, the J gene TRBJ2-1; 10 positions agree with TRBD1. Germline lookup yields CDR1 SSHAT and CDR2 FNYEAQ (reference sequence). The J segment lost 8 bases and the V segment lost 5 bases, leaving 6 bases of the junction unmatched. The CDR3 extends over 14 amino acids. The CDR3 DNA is TGTGCCAGCAGCACGCGGACAGGGGGATATGAGCAGTTCTTC. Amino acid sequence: CASSTRTGGYEQFF. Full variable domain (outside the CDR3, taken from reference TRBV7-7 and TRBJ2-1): GAGVSQSPRYKVTKRGQDVTLRCDPISSHATLYWYQQALGQGPEFLTYFNYEAQPDKSGLPSDRFSAERPEGSISTLTIQRTEQRDSAMYRCASSTRTGGYEQFFGPGTRLTVL.

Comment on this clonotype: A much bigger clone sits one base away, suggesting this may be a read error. CDR3 sequence reads: CDATGTGELFF. In DNA form, the CDR3 reads TGTGACGCGACAGGGACCGGGGAGCTGTTTTTT. The chain is built from TRBV10-3 and TRBJ2-2; TRBD1 matches 7 bases. Germline-derived CDR1 and CDR2 are ENHRY and SYGVKD. This CDR3 has 11 amino acids.

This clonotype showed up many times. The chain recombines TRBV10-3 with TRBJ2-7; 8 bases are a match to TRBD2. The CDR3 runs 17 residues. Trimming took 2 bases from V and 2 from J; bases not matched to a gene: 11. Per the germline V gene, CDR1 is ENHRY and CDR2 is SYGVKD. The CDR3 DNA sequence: TGTGCCATCAGTGAGGGCCTAGCGGGCGACACAACCTACGAGCAGTACTTC. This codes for CAISEGLAGDTTYEQYF.

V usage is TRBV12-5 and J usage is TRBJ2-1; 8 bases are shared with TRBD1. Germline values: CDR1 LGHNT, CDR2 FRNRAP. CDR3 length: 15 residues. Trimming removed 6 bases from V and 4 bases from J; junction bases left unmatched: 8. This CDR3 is CASGPRDRIYNEQFF. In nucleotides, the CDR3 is TGTGCTAGTGGCCCCCGGGACAGGATTTACAATGAGCAGTTCTTC. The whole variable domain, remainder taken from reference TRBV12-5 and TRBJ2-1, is DARVTQTPRHKVTEMGQEVTMRCQPILGHNTVFWYRQTMMQGLELLAYFRNRAPLDDSGMPKDRFSAEMPDATLATLKIQPSEPRDSAVYFCASGPRDRIYNEQFFGPGTRLTVL.

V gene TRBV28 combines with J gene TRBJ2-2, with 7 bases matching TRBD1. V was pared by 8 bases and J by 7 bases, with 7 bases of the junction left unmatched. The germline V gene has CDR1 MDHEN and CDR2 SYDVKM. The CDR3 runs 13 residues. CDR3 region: CASRRGSNGELFF. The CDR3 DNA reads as TGTGCCAGCCGCAGGGGGTCGAACGGGGAGCTGTTTTTT.

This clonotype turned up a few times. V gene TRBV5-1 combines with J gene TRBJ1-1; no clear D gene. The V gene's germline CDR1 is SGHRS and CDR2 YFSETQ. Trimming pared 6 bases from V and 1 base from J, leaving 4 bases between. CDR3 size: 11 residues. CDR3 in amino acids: CASITNTEAFF. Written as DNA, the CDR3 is TGCGCCAGCATTACGAACACTGAAGCTTTCTTT. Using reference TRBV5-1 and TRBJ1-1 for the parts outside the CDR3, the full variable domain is KAGVTQTPRYLIKTRGQQVTLSCSPISGHRSVSWYQQTPGQGLQFLFEYFSETQRNKGNFPGRFSGRQFSNSRSEMNVSTLELGDSALYLCASITNTEAFFGQGTRLTVV.

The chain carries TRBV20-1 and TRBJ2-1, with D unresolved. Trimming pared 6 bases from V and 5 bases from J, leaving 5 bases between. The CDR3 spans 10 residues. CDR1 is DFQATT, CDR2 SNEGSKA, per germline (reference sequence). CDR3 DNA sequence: TGCAGTGCCATCAACAATGAGCAGTTCTTC. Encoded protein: CSAINNEQFF.

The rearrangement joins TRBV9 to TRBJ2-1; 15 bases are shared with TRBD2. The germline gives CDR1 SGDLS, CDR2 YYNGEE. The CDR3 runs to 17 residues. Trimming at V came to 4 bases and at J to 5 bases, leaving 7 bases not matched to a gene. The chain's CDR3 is CASSTGLAGGWDNEQFF. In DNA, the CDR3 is TGTGCCAGCAGCACCGGACTAGCGGGAGGGTGGGACAATGAGCAGTTCTTC.

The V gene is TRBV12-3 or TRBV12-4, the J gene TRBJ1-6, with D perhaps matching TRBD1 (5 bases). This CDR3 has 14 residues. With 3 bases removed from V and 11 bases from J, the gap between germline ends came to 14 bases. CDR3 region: CASSLGPAETPLHF. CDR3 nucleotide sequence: TGTGCCAGCAGTTTGGGGCCCGCGGAGACACCCCTCCACTTT.

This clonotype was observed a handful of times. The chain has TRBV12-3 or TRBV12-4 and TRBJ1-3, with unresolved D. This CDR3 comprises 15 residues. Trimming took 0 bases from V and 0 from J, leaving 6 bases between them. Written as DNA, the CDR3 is TGTGCCAGCAGTTTAGCGGGAGGCTCTGGAAACACCATATATTTT. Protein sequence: CASSLAGGSGNTIYF.

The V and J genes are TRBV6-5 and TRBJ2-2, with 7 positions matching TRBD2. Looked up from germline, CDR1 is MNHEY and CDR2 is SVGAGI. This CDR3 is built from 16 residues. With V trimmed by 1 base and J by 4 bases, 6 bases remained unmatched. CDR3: CASSYFAGEITGELFF. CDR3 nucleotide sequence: TGTGCCAGCAGTTACTTCGCGGGAGAGATCACCGGGGAGCTGTTTTTT.

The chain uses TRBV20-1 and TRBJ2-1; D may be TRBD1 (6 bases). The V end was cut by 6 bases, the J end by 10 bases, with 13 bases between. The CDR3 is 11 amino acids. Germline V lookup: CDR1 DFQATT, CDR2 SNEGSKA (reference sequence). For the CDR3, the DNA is TGCAGTGCATACCAGGGGCTGGAGCAGTTCTTC. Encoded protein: CSAYQGLEQFF.

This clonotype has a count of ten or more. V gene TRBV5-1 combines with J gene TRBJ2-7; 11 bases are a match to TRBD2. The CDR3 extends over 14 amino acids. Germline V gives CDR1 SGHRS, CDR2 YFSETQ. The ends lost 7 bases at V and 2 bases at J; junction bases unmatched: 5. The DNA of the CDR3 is TGCGCCAGCCGTTCGACTAGCGGGACCTACGAGCAGTACTTC. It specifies CASRSTSGTYEQYF. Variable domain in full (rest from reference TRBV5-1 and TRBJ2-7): KAGVTQTPRYLIKTRGQQVTLSCSPISGHRSVSWYQQTPGQGLQFLFEYFSETQRNKGNFPGRFSGRQFSNSRSEMNVSTLELGDSALYLCASRSTSGTYEQYFGPGTRLTVT.

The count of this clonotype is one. In DNA, the CDR3 is TGCGCCAGCAGCTTAGGATACTTATCCCCAGATACGCAGTATTTT. Translated: CASSLGYLSPDTQYF. V is TRBV5-1 and J is TRBJ2-3; D not certain. The CDR3 extends over 15 amino acids. CDR1 and CDR2 (germline): SGHRS, YFSETQ. The V and J ends lost 2 bases and 4 bases respectively, with 14 bases between them.

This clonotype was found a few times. CDR3 bases: TGCGCCAGCAGCTGGGGCCAGGGGCGAGGAACCGGGGAGCTGTTTTTT. As protein: CASSWGQGRGTGELFF. The rearrangement uses TRBV5-1 and TRBJ2-2; D might be TRBD1 (6 bases). The CDR3 spans 16 residues. Trimming shortened V by 3 bases and J by 5 bases, and 17 bases separated the two germline ends. CDR1 and CDR2 (germline): SGHRS, YFSETQ.

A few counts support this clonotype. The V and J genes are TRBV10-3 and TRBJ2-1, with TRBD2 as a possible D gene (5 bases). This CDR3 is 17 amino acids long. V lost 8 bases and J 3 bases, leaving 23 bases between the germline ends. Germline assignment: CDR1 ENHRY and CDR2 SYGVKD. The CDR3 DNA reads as TGTGCCATCTTGCGCACAAGCCGGGAACCCATCTACAATGAGCAGTTCTTC. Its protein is CAILRTSREPIYNEQFF.

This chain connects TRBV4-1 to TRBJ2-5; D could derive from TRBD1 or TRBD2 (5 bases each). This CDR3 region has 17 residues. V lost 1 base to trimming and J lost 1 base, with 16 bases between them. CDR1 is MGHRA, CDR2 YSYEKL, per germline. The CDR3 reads CASSQGVYPGPQETQYF. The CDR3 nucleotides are TGCGCCAGCAGCCAAGGTGTTTACCCGGGGCCCCAAGAGACCCAGTACTTC.

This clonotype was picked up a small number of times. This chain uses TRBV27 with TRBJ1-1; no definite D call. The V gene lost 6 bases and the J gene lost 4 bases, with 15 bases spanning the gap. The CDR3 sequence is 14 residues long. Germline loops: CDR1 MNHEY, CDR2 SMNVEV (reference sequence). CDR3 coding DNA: TGTGCCAGCAGCCAACGGGGTAGGAGCACTGAAGCTTTCTTT. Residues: CASSQRGRSTEAFF.

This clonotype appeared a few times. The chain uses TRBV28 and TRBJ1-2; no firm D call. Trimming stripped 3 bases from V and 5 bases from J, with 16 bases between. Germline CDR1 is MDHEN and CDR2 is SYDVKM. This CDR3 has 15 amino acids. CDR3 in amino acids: CASSLIGERGYGYTF. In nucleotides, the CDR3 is TGTGCCAGCAGTTTGATCGGGGAGAGAGGATATGGCTACACCTTC.

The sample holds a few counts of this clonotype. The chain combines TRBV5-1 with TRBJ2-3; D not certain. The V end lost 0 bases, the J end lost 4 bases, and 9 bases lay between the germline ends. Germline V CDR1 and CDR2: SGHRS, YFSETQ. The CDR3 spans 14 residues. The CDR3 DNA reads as TGCGCCAGCAGCTTGGCGACCGGCTCAGATACGCAGTATTTT. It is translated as CASSLATGSDTQYF.

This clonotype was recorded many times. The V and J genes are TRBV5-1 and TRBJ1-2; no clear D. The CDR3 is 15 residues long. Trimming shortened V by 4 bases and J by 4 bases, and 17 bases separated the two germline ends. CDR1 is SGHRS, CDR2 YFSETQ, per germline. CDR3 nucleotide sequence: TGCGCCAGCAGCCAGAATGACCCAAGGAGCTATGGCTACACCTTC. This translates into CASSQNDPRSYGYTF.

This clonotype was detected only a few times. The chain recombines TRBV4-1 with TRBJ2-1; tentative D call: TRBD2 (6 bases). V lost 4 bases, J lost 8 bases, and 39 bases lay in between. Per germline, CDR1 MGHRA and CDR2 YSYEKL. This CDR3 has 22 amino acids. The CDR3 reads CASSPRGARGLAFGELSYEQFF. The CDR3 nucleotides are TGCGCCAGCAGCCCCCGAGGGGCTAGAGGCCTAGCGTTCGGGGAGCTTTCCTATGAGCAGTTCTTC.